This is a list of T cell receptor beta chains from one sample in a study of blood T cell repertoires in COVID-19. Sequenced by immunoSEQ multiplex PCR; TCRdb stores in-frame clones only, minus some. This table has 83,000 or so clones, approximately 82% appearing once. Input material: peripheral blood. Source of these receptors: a human donor in a cohort sampled during active COVID-19. CDR3s include the opening cysteine and the closing phenylalanine or tryptophan. Each record gives: V gene, D gene, CDR3 protein. The D gene is left open where the match is weak.

v_call: TRBV27; d_call: TRBD1; cdr3_aa: CASSPEGTGPSYEQYF
v_call: TRBV5-6; d_call: NA; cdr3_aa: CASSSIRRGDYGYTF
v_call: TRBV18; d_call: TRBD2; cdr3_aa: CASSPRLANEQFF
v_call: TRBV11-1; d_call: NA; cdr3_aa: CASSLVRGYNEQFF
v_call: TRBV7-2; d_call: TRBD1; cdr3_aa: CASSQLPGQGAHEQYF
v_call: TRBV3-1/TRBV3-2; d_call: TRBD2; cdr3_aa: CASSLAGGWNTGELFF
v_call: TRBV24-1; d_call: NA; cdr3_aa: CATSSIDGYTF
v_call: TRBV19; d_call: NA; cdr3_aa: CASSVGTTNYGYTF
v_call: TRBV7-9; d_call: NA; cdr3_aa: CASSLAVSSGNTIYF
v_call: TRBV9; d_call: NA; cdr3_aa: CASSVGGFPDTQYF
v_call: TRBV2; d_call: NA; cdr3_aa: CASRADTYNEQFF
v_call: TRBV18; d_call: TRBD1; cdr3_aa: CASSPSNPGQGTYSNQPQHF
v_call: TRBV18; d_call: TRBD1; cdr3_aa: CASSTYRGPGTDTQYF
v_call: TRBV11-3; d_call: NA; cdr3_aa: CASSLGGPNTEAFF
v_call: TRBV19; d_call: NA; cdr3_aa: CASSIASGFRRDYEQYF
v_call: TRBV27; d_call: TRBD2; cdr3_aa: CASSTSGGAGDNEQFF
v_call: TRBV19; d_call: TRBD1; cdr3_aa: CASSIVPTGYSNQPQHF
v_call: TRBV5-1; d_call: TRBD1; cdr3_aa: CASSLVGGQGTQHF
v_call: TRBV7-2; d_call: TRBD2; cdr3_aa: CASSLGLAGGLGTGELFF
v_call: TRBV7-2; d_call: NA; cdr3_aa: CASSLGGRGEKLFF
v_call: TRBV5-1; d_call: TRBD1; cdr3_aa: CASSAGTGVGYTF
v_call: TRBV5-1; d_call: NA; cdr3_aa: CASSKPGEPQHF
v_call: TRBV2; d_call: NA; cdr3_aa: CASSEMAAGNTIYF
v_call: TRBV29-1; d_call: TRBD2; cdr3_aa: CSVELPGLAGGEQYF
v_call: TRBV7-2; d_call: NA; cdr3_aa: CASSRRQFQETQYF
v_call: TRBV5-5; d_call: TRBD1; cdr3_aa: CASSTGQAMGSGNTIYF
v_call: TRBV4-2; d_call: NA; cdr3_aa: CASSQDRRGNGYTF
v_call: TRBV11-2; d_call: NA; cdr3_aa: CASSSPTGRLVWEKLFF
v_call: TRBV6-6; d_call: NA; cdr3_aa: CASSYGRDTYEQYF
v_call: TRBV28; d_call: NA; cdr3_aa: CASSQGGLALHF
v_call: TRBV7-3; d_call: NA; cdr3_aa: CASSFGAGYEQYF
v_call: TRBV10-1; d_call: NA; cdr3_aa: CASPTAYSNQPQHF
v_call: TRBV11-2; d_call: NA; cdr3_aa: CASSFFPPGSYNSPLHF
v_call: TRBV9; d_call: TRBD2; cdr3_aa: CASRGGINNEQFF
v_call: TRBV5-1; d_call: TRBD1; cdr3_aa: CASSSGGVLMNTEAFF
v_call: TRBV28; d_call: NA; cdr3_aa: CASSFAGVQETQYF
v_call: TRBV28; d_call: TRBD1; cdr3_aa: CASSFRGRGNTIYF
v_call: TRBV6-6; d_call: TRBD1; cdr3_aa: CASSSPDRGPHYGYTF
v_call: TRBV20-1; d_call: NA; cdr3_aa: CSASKAVRTDTQYF
v_call: TRBV10-3; d_call: TRBD2; cdr3_aa: CAISGTSVGEQFF
v_call: TRBV9; d_call: NA; cdr3_aa: CASSVVGEHNEQFF
v_call: TRBV7-9; d_call: TRBD1; cdr3_aa: CASSSGQGRSPEAFF
v_call: TRBV4-2; d_call: TRBD1; cdr3_aa: CASSQSTGGLDEQYF
v_call: TRBV4-2; d_call: NA; cdr3_aa: CASSHSGGTDTQYF
v_call: TRBV9; d_call: TRBD1; cdr3_aa: CASSVGGTVPSPLHF
v_call: TRBV2; d_call: NA; cdr3_aa: CASRTNYEQYF
v_call: TRBV27; d_call: TRBD1; cdr3_aa: CASSKSGTGVILGYYGYTF
v_call: TRBV30; d_call: NA; cdr3_aa: CAWSVGKGVRLGRTDTQYF
v_call: TRBV9; d_call: TRBD2; cdr3_aa: CASSPPSGPYYNEQFF